The present TCR beta chain was sequenced within a study of cytomegalovirus exposure and HLA in healthy donors. Study findings and constraints: It was reported in a later analysis that an Asian-associated ancestry cluster showed fewer N-insertions than the approximately 690-donor mean. The study labeled under 200 TCR beta chains cytomegalovirus-associated.

With regard to this clone: What it recognizes is unknown.

This CDR3 has 16 amino acids. Germline lookup yields CDR1 SGHNT and CDR2 YYREEE (reference sequence). The trim removed 8 bases at V and 1 base at J, leaving 12 bases unmatched. This PCR relied on a set of 60 Vbeta primers and 13 Jbeta primers. TCRdb's copy holds only in-frame clones and misses some; the assay was immunoSEQ multiplex PCR. The sample has about 150,000 clones, less than 85% seen once; the top ten hold 5% to 6.5%. This TCR was sampled from a man aged 50 to 59 in good health and CMV-seropositive. The J gene is TRBJ1-1, the V gene TRBV5-4; TRBD1 matches at 9 bases. Sample: PBMCs. CDR3 nucleotide sequence: TGTGCCAGTCATACGCTTGGGGGACAGGGGAACACTGAAGCTTTCTTT. Protein sequence: CASHTLGGQGNTEAFF.